Presented here are 6 T cell receptor beta chains from one specimen sequenced in a study of T-cell reconstitution after alpha-beta-depleted transplantation in children. Unique molecular identifiers tagged the TCRbeta library. TCRdb re-called the PCR reads through MiXCR, storing one row per CDR3 protein. The sample gives fewer than 550,000 distinct CDR3 sequences, approximately 10% of which show up once; 2% is in the top ten. The source was PBMCs, collected before TCRalphabeta/CD19-depleted stem cell transplant. These receptors were collected from a child aged 2-15 years with inherited bone marrow failure, due to receive a stem cell transplant.

This clonotype occurred many times. The rearrangement links TRBV6-5 to TRBJ2-7; TRBD1 aligns across 7 bases. The V and J ends lost 7 bases and 2 bases, in that order; junction bases with no gene match: 11. CDR1 is MNHEY and CDR2 is SVGAGI in the germline V gene. This CDR3 is built from 15 residues. The CDR3 sequence is CASTESPGQTYEQYF. CDR3 in DNA: TGTGCCAGCACCGAGTCGCCGGGACAGACCTACGAGCAGTACTTC.

This clonotype occurred a few times. The rearrangement joins TRBV27 to TRBJ2-7; 8 nucleotides match TRBD1. Germline-derived CDR1 and CDR2 are MNHEY and SMNVEV (reference sequence). J was trimmed by 2 bases and V by 5 bases; bases with no gene match: 11. This CDR3 spans 16 amino acids. The CDR3: CASSPSTGEETYEQYF. The DNA of the CDR3 is TGTGCCAGCAGTCCCTCGACAGGGGAGGAGACCTACGAGCAGTACTTC.

This clonotype was counted at least ten times. V usage is TRBV4-3 and J usage is TRBJ2-3; no clear D. Germline V gives CDR1 LGHNA, CDR2 YSLEER. The CDR3 has 13 residues. V was clipped by 1 base and J by 5 bases, with 7 bases between them. The CDR3: CASSQVGIDTQYF. The DNA for the CDR3 is TGCGCCAGCAGCCAAGTAGGGATAGATACGCAGTATTTT.

A note on this clonotype: One base away lies a much larger clone, so this may be a sequencing read error. The chain has TRBV27 and TRBJ2-1; D tentatively reads TRBD1 or TRBD2 (5 bases each). V lost 3 bases and J 8 bases, leaving 23 bases between the germline ends. The CDR3 runs to 17 residues. Germline V gives CDR1 MNHEY, CDR2 SMNVEV (reference sequence). The CDR3 is CASSFGEGTGMAHEQFF. The CDR3 DNA reads TGTGCCAGCAGTTTCGGGGAAGGGACGGGCATGGCCCATGAGCAGTTCTTC.

This clonotype was recorded at least ten times. The gene calls are TRBV3-1 and TRBJ2-2; D gene ambiguous. Germline values: CDR1 LGHDT, CDR2 YNNKEL (reference sequence). CDR3 size: 15 residues. Trimming cost V 1 base and J 5 bases, with 11 bases left between them. This CDR3 reads CASSQVRVGTGELFF. For the CDR3, the DNA is TGTGCCAGCAGCCAAGTTCGGGTCGGGACCGGGGAGCTGTTTTTT.

This clonotype was seen ten or more times. This sequence joins TRBV16 and TRBJ2-3, with D perhaps matching TRBD2 (5 bases). Germline V gives CDR1 KGHSY, CDR2 FQNENV. The CDR3 loop spans 15 amino acids. Trimming cost V 2 bases and J 3 bases, with 12 bases left between them. CDR3 sequence reads: CASSQQRLATDTQYF. DNA for the CDR3: TGTGCCAGCAGCCAACAGAGGCTAGCAACAGATACGCAGTATTTT.